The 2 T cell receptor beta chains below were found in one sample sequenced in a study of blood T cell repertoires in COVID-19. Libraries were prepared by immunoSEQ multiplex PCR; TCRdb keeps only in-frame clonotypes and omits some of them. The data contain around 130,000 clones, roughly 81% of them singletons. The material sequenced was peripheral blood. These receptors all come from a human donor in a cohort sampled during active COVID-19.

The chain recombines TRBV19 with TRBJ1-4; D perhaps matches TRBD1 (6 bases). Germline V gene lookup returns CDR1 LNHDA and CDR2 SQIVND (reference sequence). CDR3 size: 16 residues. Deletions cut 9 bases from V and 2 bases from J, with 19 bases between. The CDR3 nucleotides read TGTGCCAGCAAAAAAGGAGGGGGGGCGACTAATGAAAAACTGTTTTTT. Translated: CASKKGGGATNEKLFF.

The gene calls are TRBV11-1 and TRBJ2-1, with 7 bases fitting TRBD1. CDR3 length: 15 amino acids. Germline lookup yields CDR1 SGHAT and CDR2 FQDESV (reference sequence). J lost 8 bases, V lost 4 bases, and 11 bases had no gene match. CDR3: CASSWGQTRYDEQFF. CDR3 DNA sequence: TGTGCCAGCAGCTGGGGACAGACCAGATACGATGAGCAGTTCTTC.